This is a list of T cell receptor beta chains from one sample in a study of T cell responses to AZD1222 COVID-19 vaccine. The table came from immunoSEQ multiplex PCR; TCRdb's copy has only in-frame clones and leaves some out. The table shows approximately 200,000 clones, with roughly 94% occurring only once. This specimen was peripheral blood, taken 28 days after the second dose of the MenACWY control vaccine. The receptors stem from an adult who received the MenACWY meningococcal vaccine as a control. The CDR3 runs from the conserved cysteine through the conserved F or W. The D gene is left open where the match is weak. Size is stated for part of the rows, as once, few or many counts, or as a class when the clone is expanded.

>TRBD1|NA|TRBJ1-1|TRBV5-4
CASSLDDRGTEAFF
TGTGCCAGCAGCTTGGACGACAGGGGCACTGAAGCTTTCTTT
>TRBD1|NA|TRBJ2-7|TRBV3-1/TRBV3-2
CASSLGQVSYEQYF
TGTGCCAGCAGCTTGGGACAGGTCTCCTACGAGCAGTACTTC
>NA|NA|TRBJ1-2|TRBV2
CASSEEAGHTF
TGTGCCAGCAGTGAGGAGGCGGGGCACACCTTC
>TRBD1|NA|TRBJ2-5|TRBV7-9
CASSSNRGAPAETQYF
TGTGCCAGCAGCTCAAACAGGGGCGCACCGGCGGAGACCCAGTACTTC
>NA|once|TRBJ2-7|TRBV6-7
CASSSGRSLYYEQYF
TGTGCCAGCAGTTCCGGACGGAGCCTCTACTACGAGCAGTACTTC
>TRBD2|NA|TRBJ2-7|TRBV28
CASSLRTSSYEQYF
TGTGCCAGCAGTTTACGGACTAGCAGCTACGAGCAGTACTTC
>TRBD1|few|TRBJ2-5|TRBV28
CASSTGTGGAETQYF
TGTGCCAGCAGCACCGGGACAGGGGGCGCGGAGACCCAGTACTTC
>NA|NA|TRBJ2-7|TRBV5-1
CASSSQSGTIREQYF
TGCGCCAGCAGCTCCCAATCAGGGACAATTCGCGAGCAGTACTTC
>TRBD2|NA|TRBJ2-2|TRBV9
CASNIAGDTGELFF
TGTGCCTCCAATATCGCGGGAGACACCGGGGAGCTGTTTTTT
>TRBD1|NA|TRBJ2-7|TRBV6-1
CACRDRAYEQYF
TGTGCCTGCAGGGACAGGGCCTACGAGCAGTACTTC
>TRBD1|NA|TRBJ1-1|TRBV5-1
CASSGGQLNTEAFF
TGCGCCAGCTCCGGGGGACAGTTGAACACTGAAGCTTTCTTT
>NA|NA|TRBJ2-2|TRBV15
CATSREGRRGDTGELFF
TGTGCCACCAGCAGAGAAGGGAGGAGGGGAGACACCGGGGAGCTGTTTTTT
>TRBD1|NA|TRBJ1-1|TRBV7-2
CASSDRDRSTEAFF
TGTGCCAGCAGCGACCGGGACAGGTCGACTGAAGCTTTCTTT
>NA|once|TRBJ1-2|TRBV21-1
CASSSPRDRDYGYTF
TGTGCCAGCAGCTCCCCGAGGGACAGGGACTATGGCTACACCTTC
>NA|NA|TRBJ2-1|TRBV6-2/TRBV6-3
CASSYIREVRGFYNEQFF
TGTGCCAGCAGTTACATCCGGGAAGTGAGGGGTTTTTACAATGAGCAGTTCTTC
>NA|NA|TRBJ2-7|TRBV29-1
CSVGLPEEQYF
TGCAGCGTTGGACTTCCGGAGGAGCAGTACTTC
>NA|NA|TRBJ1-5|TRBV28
CASSSRQPQHF
TGTGCCAGCAGTTCGAGGCAGCCCCAGCATTTT
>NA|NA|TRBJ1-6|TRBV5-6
CASSLGGDSPLHF
TGTGCCAGCAGTCTGGGGGGGGACTCACCCCTCCACTTT
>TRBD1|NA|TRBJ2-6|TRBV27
CASSLWGRTGVGANVLTF
TGTGCCAGCAGTTTATGGGGCCGGACAGGGGTTGGGGCCAACGTCCTGACTTTC
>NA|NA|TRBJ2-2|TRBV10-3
CAISESKTFTGELFF
TGTGCCATCAGTGAGTCGAAGACTTTCACCGGGGAGCTGTTTTTT
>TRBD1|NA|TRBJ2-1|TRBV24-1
CATGQGPYNEQFF
TGTGCCACGGGACAGGGGCCCTACAATGAGCAGTTCTTC
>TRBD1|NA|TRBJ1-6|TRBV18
CASSPTGDNSPLHF
TGTGCCAGCTCACCGACAGGGGATAATTCACCCCTCCACTTT
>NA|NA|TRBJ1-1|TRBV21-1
CASSKGQLENTEAFF
TGTGCCAGCAGCAAAGGACAGCTAGAGAACACTGAAGCTTTCTTT
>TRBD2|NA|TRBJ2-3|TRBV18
CASSPRRGDDTQYF
TGTGCCAGCTCACCAAGACGGGGGGACGATACGCAGTATTTT
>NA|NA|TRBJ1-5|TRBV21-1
CASSPPQGILYQPQHF
TGTGCCAGCAGCCCTCCACAGGGGATATTATATCAGCCCCAGCATTTT
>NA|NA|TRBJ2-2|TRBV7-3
CASSPSNTGELFF
TGTGCCAGCAGCCCGTCAAACACCGGGGAGCTGTTTTTT
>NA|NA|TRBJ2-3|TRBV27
CASSRTGTLGTDTQYF
TGTGCCAGCAGTCGAACCGGGACACTAGGCACAGATACGCAGTATTTT
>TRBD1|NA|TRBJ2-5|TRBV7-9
CASSADRGLQETQYF
TGTGCCAGCAGCGCGGACAGGGGGCTACAAGAGACCCAGTACTTC
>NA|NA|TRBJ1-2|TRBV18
CASSNPQSYGYTF
TGTGCCAGCTCAAATCCGCAGTCCTATGGCTACACCTTC
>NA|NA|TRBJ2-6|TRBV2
CASREEGTGANVLTF
TGTGCCAGCAGGGAAGAGGGGACGGGGGCCAACGTCCTGACTTTC
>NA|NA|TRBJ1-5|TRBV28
CASRATGEYNQPQHF
TGTGCCAGCAGGGCCACAGGAGAGTACAATCAGCCCCAGCATTTT
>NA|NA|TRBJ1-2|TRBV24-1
CATSDPPYGYTF
TGTGCCACCAGTGACCCGCCGTATGGCTACACCTTC
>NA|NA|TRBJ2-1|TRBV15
CATSRDLSEQFF
TGTGCCACCAGCAGAGATCTCAGTGAGCAGTTCTTC
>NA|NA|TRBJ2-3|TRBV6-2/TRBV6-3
CASSPYTDTQYF
TGTGCCAGCAGTCCCTACACAGATACGCAGTATTTT
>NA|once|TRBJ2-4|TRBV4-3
CASSPRVSKNIQYF
TGCGCCAGCAGCCCCAGGGTTTCCAAAAACATTCAGTACTTC
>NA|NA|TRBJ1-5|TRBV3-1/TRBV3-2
CASSQGGEVQPQHF
TGTGCCAGCAGCCAAGGGGGCGAAGTTCAGCCCCAGCATTTT
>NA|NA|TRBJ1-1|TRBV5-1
CASSAQGTGLMNTEAFF
TGCGCCAGCAGCGCCCAGGGCACCGGCTTAATGAACACTGAAGCTTTCTTT
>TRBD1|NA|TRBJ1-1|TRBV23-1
CASRTGVRTEAFF
TGCGCCAGCAGGACAGGGGTACGAACTGAAGCTTTCTTT
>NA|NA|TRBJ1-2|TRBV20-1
CRDGSNYGYTF
TGCAGGGACGGGAGTAACTATGGCTACACCTTC
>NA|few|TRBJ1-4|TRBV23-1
CASSRLPGARREKLFF
TGCGCCAGCAGTCGCCTCCCAGGGGCTCGTCGTGAAAAACTGTTTTTT
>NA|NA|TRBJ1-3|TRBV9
CASSVGGGSGNTIYF
TGTGCCAGCAGCGTAGGTGGAGGCTCTGGAAACACCATATATTTT
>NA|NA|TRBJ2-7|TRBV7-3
CASSWGTGTYEQYF
TGTGCCAGCAGCTGGGGGACGGGAACCTACGAGCAGTACTTC
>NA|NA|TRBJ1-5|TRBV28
CASSGIGPQHF
TGTGCCAGCAGTGGGATCGGGCCCCAGCATTTT
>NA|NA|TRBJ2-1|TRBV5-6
CASSDPLRELSYNEQFF
TGTGCCAGCAGCGATCCGTTAAGGGAGCTCTCCTACAATGAGCAGTTCTTC
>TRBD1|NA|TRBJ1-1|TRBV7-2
CASSRRDRRRTEAFF
TGTGCCAGCAGCAGGCGGGACAGAAGAAGGACTGAAGCTTTCTTT
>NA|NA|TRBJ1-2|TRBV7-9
CASSLATTGNYGYTF
TGTGCCAGCAGCTTAGCGACAACAGGGAACTATGGCTACACCTTC
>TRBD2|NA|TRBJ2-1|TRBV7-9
CASSLLSGGPGNEQFF
TGTGCCAGCAGCTTACTATCGGGGGGGCCTGGGAATGAGCAGTTCTTC
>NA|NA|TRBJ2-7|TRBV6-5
CASSPSRLISYEQYF
TGTGCCAGCAGCCCCAGTAGGCTGATCTCCTACGAGCAGTACTTC